This T cell receptor (beta chain) stems from a study of T cell responses to AZD1222 COVID-19 vaccine. The study, taken as a whole, reports: After two AZD1222 doses, spike-specific TCR breadth and depth rose versus day 0.

TCRdb keeps only in-frame clones here, not all; method: immunoSEQ multiplex PCR. In total, the table holds 150,000 or so clones. The length of the CDR3 is 12 residues. Trimming pared 4 bases from V and 7 bases from J, leaving 7 bases between. CDR1 KGHDR and CDR2 SFDVKD come from the germline V gene. Notes on this clone: As yet, its antigen is unknown.

The genes are TRBV24-1 and TRBJ2-4; D is unresolved. This TCR was recovered from an adult in good health. The sequencing input was peripheral blood. CDR3 amino acids: CATSDGMNIQYF. The CDR3 DNA reads as TGTGCCACCAGTGACGGAATGAACATTCAGTACTTC.